Shown below are 9 T cell receptor beta chains from a single sample sequenced in a study of T cells in Graves' hyperthyroidism and ophthalmopathy. Authors of the study amplified TCR beta CDR3 regions from RNA transcripts. HTBI primers drove first-round RT-PCR of the TCR CDR3. Each CDR3 protein gets one entry after TCRdb re-called the multiplex PCR reads with MiXCR. The sample yields approximately 600,000 distinct CDR3 sequences, roughly 20% seen once. Sequencing was performed on blood. The receptors stem from a man aged 25-45 years with Graves' ophthalmopathy.

The chain has TRBV3-1 and TRBJ1-1; D gene ambiguous. The CDR3 totals 14 residues. Trimming took 0 bases from V and 6 from J, leaving 11 bases between them. From germline, CDR1 is LGHDT and CDR2 YNNKEL (reference sequence). CDR3 nucleotides: TGTGCCAGCAGCCAAGAAGGCGCTGGGCCTGAAGCTTTCTTT. Its translation is CASSQEGAGPEAFF.

This clonotype turned up a few times. CDR3 sequence: CASSEGAKNIQYF. For the CDR3, the DNA is TGTGCCAGCAGTGAGGGGGCCAAAAACATTCAGTACTTC. The V and J genes are TRBV2 and TRBJ2-4; D gene ambiguous. CDR3 length: 13 residues. The V gene's germline CDR1 is SNHLY and CDR2 FYNNEI. With 3 bases removed from V and 1 base from J, the gap between germline ends came to 4 bases.

This chain connects TRBV4-3 to TRBJ2-3; D might be TRBD1 or TRBD2, each matching 5 bases. The CDR3 is 14 residues long. Trimming shortened V by 2 bases and J by 7 bases, and 13 bases separated the two germline ends. Germline V gives CDR1 LGHNA, CDR2 YSLEER. The CDR3 DNA is TGCGCCAGCAGCCAATCCGGGGACCGCCATACGCAGTATTTT. Translating it yields CASSQSGDRHTQYF.

V is TRBV13 and J is TRBJ2-1, with no clear D. Germline V gene lookup returns CDR1 PRHDT and CDR2 FYEKMQ (reference sequence). The V and J ends lost 5 bases and 3 bases respectively, with 8 bases between them. This CDR3 has 13 amino acids. The CDR3 sequence: CASSRVYYNEQFF. The CDR3 coding sequence is TGTGCCAGCAGCAGAGTTTACTACAATGAGCAGTTCTTC.

This clonotype was observed at least ten times. The chain employs TRBV20-1 and TRBJ2-7, with 11 bases identical to TRBD2. Looked up from germline, CDR1 is DFQATT and CDR2 is SNEGSKA (reference sequence). After removal of 5 bases from V and 4 bases from J, the junction contained 16 bases not matched to a gene. The CDR3 loop spans 17 amino acids. The CDR3 DNA is TGCAGTGCTTATAGCGGGAGGGCGCCTGGGTCCCCTTACGAGCAGTACTTC. Protein: CSAYSGRAPGSPYEQYF.

In its sample, this clonotype was seen a few times. The gene calls are TRBV7-2 and TRBJ2-1; D is possibly TRBD1 or TRBD2 (5 bases each). CDR3 length: 15 residues. Germline CDR1 is SGHTA and CDR2 is FQGNSA. V lost 7 bases and J lost 15, with 28 bases in between. CDR3 bases: TGTGCCAGCATTAGGGTGATATCAGGGCTCCCCGGAGGGTTCTTC. Protein sequence: CASIRVISGLPGGFF.

This clonotype has more than one count but fewer than ten. The V call is TRBV30, the J call TRBJ2-1, with TRBD2 matching 11 bases. Looked up from germline, CDR1 is GTSNPN and CDR2 is SVGIG (reference sequence). The V gene end was trimmed by 1 base and the J gene end by 3 bases; junction bases not matched to a gene: 17. The CDR3 has 20 amino acids. CDR3 sequence (DNA): TGTGCCTGGAGTGGATGGGGGACTAGCGGCCCCATCAAGAACTACAATGAGCAGTTCTTC. Translated: CAWSGWGTSGPIKNYNEQFF.

J is TRBJ1-6 and V is TRBV27; D uncertain. Trimming took 5 bases from V and 6 from J, leaving 14 bases between them. Germline assignment: CDR1 MNHEY and CDR2 SMNVEV (reference sequence). The CDR3 is 15 amino acids. The CDR3 coding sequence is TGTGCCAGCAGTCCCACGGGATATCCTAATTCACCCCTCCACTTT. Translating gives CASSPTGYPNSPLHF.

The chain is built from TRBV6-1 and TRBJ2-5, with a possible D match to TRBD2 (6 bases). Between the trimmed V and J ends, which lost 2 bases and 3 bases, there was a span of 10 bases. The germline V gene encodes CDR1 MNHNS and CDR2 SASEGT. This CDR3 region has 14 residues. CDR3 amino acids: CASSEPGVEETQYF. In DNA, the CDR3 is TGTGCCAGCAGTGAACCGGGAGTAGAAGAGACCCAGTACTTC.